The 24 T cell receptor beta chains presented below share a single source sample, sequenced in a study of CD8 T cells in Susac syndrome. Reverse transcription of roughly 0.5 to 1 ug RNA used random hexamers. Via MiXCR, TCRdb re-called the immunoSEQ multiplex PCR reads, giving one row per CDR3 protein. This sample has 150,000 to 180,000 distinct CDR3 sequences, with 90% to 95% found just once. Sequencing used CD8+ T cells from PBMCs. The receptors stem from a human donor with multiple sclerosis.

The genes are TRBV29-1 and TRBJ1-2; D not resolved. CDR1 SQVTM and CDR2 ANQGSEA come from the germline V gene. Trimming stripped 7 bases from V and 4 bases from J, with 10 bases between. The CDR3 has 11 residues. CDR3 coding DNA: TGCAGCGCCGAAGGGCCCTATGGCTACACCTTC. Encoded protein: CSAEGPYGYTF.

This clonotype was detected once. The chain links TRBV9 to TRBJ1-2; D is perhaps TRBD1 (5 bases). This CDR3 has 13 residues. CDR1 is SGDLS and CDR2 is YYNGEE in the germline V gene. Trimming took off 4 bases at V and 7 bases at J, with 14 bases between the two ends. The CDR3 protein is CASSSPGGVGYTF. The DNA of the CDR3 is TGTGCCAGCAGCTCCCCGGGAGGGGTTGGCTACACCTTC.

The chain is built from TRBV4-3 and TRBJ1-1; D remains unclear. Trimming removed 0 bases at V and 5 bases at J, with 10 bases between. This CDR3 is built from 14 residues. Germline loops: CDR1 LGHNA, CDR2 YSLEER. This chain's CDR3 is CASSQDSIGTEAFF. CDR3 coding DNA: TGCGCCAGCAGCCAAGATAGTATAGGGACTGAAGCTTTCTTT.

This clonotype was seen once. The chain carries TRBV4-2 and TRBJ2-1; 7 bases align to TRBD2. The V gene end was trimmed by 0 bases and the J gene end by 9 bases; junction bases not matched to a gene: 8. CDR1 is LGHNA, CDR2 YNFKEQ, per germline. The length of the CDR3 is 15 residues. CDR3 nucleotides: TGTGCCAGCAGCCAAGAGTTAGCGGGTGGGAGTGAGCAGTTCTTC. Translated, it gives CASSQELAGGSEQFF.

V is TRBV29-1 and J is TRBJ2-7; D is unresolved. V was clipped by 5 bases and J by 6 bases, with 14 bases between them. Germline V gene lookup returns CDR1 SQVTM and CDR2 ANQGSEA. The CDR3 loop spans 12 amino acids. The CDR3 DNA is TGCAGCGTTTTCGGCAGGCGTTTCGAGCAGTACTTC. It codes for CSVFGRRFEQYF.

The V and J genes are TRBV9 and TRBJ1-2; 9 bases map to TRBD1. Trimming took 1 base from V and 5 from J; bases not matched to a gene: 6. Germline assignment: CDR1 SGDLS and CDR2 YYNGEE. This CDR3 spans 15 amino acids. The CDR3 DNA sequence: TGTGCCAGCAGCGTATCGACAGGGGGAAAATATGGCTACACCTTC. Protein: CASSVSTGGKYGYTF.

The chain carries TRBV12-3 or TRBV12-4 and TRBJ1-1; the D gene is possibly TRBD1 (5 bases). Deletions cut 4 bases from V and 2 bases from J, with 14 bases between. This CDR3 has 15 residues. The CDR3 protein is CASSSLGAENTEAFF. CDR3 in DNA: TGTGCCAGCAGTTCCCTCGGGGCAGAAAACACTGAAGCTTTCTTT.

The J gene is TRBJ1-5, the V gene TRBV27; tentative D call: TRBD1 (6 bases). Germline V gene data show CDR1 as MNHEY and CDR2 as SMNVEV (reference sequence). This CDR3 region has 13 residues. Trimming cost V 4 bases and J 7 bases, with 11 bases left between them. CDR3 sequence: CASSSGAHQPQHF. The CDR3 bases are TGTGCCAGCAGTTCAGGGGCCCACCAGCCCCAGCATTTT.

The J gene is TRBJ2-3, the V gene TRBV9; TRBD2 aligns across 9 bases. CDR1 SGDLS and CDR2 YYNGEE come from the germline V gene. The ends lost 0 bases at V and 2 bases at J; junction bases unmatched: 4. This CDR3 contains 16 residues. CDR3 protein: CASSVGGGGDTDTQYF. The CDR3 DNA follows: TGTGCCAGCAGCGTAGGAGGCGGGGGGGACACAGATACGCAGTATTTT.

J is TRBJ2-7 and V is TRBV6-6, with D unresolved. The V gene lost 6 bases and the J gene lost 5 bases, with 17 bases spanning the gap. CDR1 is MNHNY and CDR2 is SVGAGI in the germline V gene (reference sequence). The CDR3 is made up of 14 amino acids. The CDR3 DNA reads as TGTGCCAGCAGACCTCGGGTGGGTTTAGACGAGCAGTACTTC. It is translated as CASRPRVGLDEQYF.

The rearrangement uses TRBV29-1 and TRBJ2-1, with 9 nucleotides matching TRBD1. J lost 8 bases, V lost 7 bases, and 12 bases had no gene match. The V gene's germline CDR1 is SQVTM and CDR2 ANQGSEA. The CDR3 contains 14 residues. CDR3 loop: CSGTTGGLIDEQFF. CDR3 DNA sequence: TGCAGCGGGACAACAGGGGGCCTAATCGATGAGCAGTTCTTC.

The V and J genes are TRBV13 and TRBJ1-5; tentative D call: TRBD1 (5 bases). CDR1 and CDR2 from the germline V gene are PRHDT and FYEKMQ (reference sequence). This CDR3 contains 14 residues. The V end was cut by 2 bases, the J end by 2 bases, with 7 bases between. Here the CDR3 DNA reads TGTGCCAGCAGCTTACGGGGGGGCAATCAGCCCCAGCATTTT. Translation gives CASSLRGGNQPQHF. The full variable domain, with the rest looked up from reference TRBV13 and TRBJ1-5, is AAGVIQSPRHLIKEKRETATLKCYPIPRHDTVYWYQQGPGQDPQFLISFYEKMQSDKGSIPDRFSAQQFSDYHSELNMSSLELGDSALYFCASSLRGGNQPQHFGDGTRLSIL.

The DNA for the CDR3 is TGTGCCAGCAGCGTAGGTCCTGGCGTGGAGACCCAGTACTTC. Translated: CASSVGPGVETQYF. The rearrangement joins TRBV9 to TRBJ2-5; D uncertain. The V and J ends lost 0 bases and 5 bases respectively, with 11 bases between them. The CDR3 is 14 amino acids. Germline values: CDR1 SGDLS, CDR2 YYNGEE.

V and J are TRBV28 and TRBJ2-1, with D perhaps given as TRBD1 or TRBD2 (5 bases each). The germline gives CDR1 MDHEN, CDR2 SYDVKM. The CDR3 is 16 residues long. Trimming removed 2 bases from V and 1 base from J, with 12 bases in between. The CDR3 bases are TGTGCCAGCAGTTTACACGGGGCATGGTCCTACAATGAGCAGTTCTTC. Amino acid sequence: CASSLHGAWSYNEQFF.

This chain links TRBV30 with TRBJ2-5; D possibly corresponds to TRBD2 (6 bases). CDR1 GTSNPN and CDR2 SVGIG come from the germline V gene (reference sequence). The CDR3 runs 15 residues. V gave up 3 bases and J gave up 2 bases, with 16 bases separating them. The CDR3 loop reads CAWSDPWGVQETQYF. Here the CDR3 DNA reads TGTGCCTGGAGCGACCCCTGGGGGGTGCAAGAGACCCAGTACTTC.

V usage is TRBV5-1 and J usage is TRBJ1-1; 8 bases fit TRBD1. The CDR3 is 16 residues long. Germline-derived CDR1 and CDR2 are SGHRS and YFSETQ. V lost 7 bases and J lost 1; bases outside the gene matches: 12. The chain's CDR3 is CASRTGSPEWNTEAFF. The CDR3 DNA sequence: TGCGCCAGCCGGACAGGGTCTCCCGAATGGAACACTGAAGCTTTCTTT.

The chain couples TRBV7-8 to TRBJ2-1, with TRBD2 as a possible D gene (7 bases). Germline loops: CDR1 SGHVS, CDR2 FQNEAQ. The CDR3 has 11 residues. CDR3 DNA: TGTCTAACCACGGGGGGCGATGAGCAGTTCTTC. It codes for CLTTGGDEQFF. The full variable domain, its missing parts supplied by reference TRBV7-8 and TRBJ2-1, is GAGVSQSPRYKVAKRGQDVALRCDPISGHVSLFWYQQALGQGPEFLTYFQNEAQLDKSGLPSDRFFAERPEGSVSTLKIQRTQQEDSAVYLCLTTGGDEQFFGPGTRLTVL.

The chain links TRBV4-2 to TRBJ2-3; 7 positions agree with TRBD2. CDR3 length: 15 residues. Germline V gene data show CDR1 as LGHNA and CDR2 as YNFKEQ. The ends lost 4 bases at V and 0 bases at J; junction bases unmatched: 4. The CDR3 sequence: CASSPQRGSTDTQYF. Written as DNA, the CDR3 is TGTGCCAGCAGCCCCCAGCGGGGAAGCACAGATACGCAGTATTTT.

The CDR3 DNA is TGTGCCAGTCGCCCCGTCCAACTAGCTGATGGCTACACCTTC. Amino acids: CASRPVQLADGYTF. The rearrangement joins TRBV3-1 to TRBJ1-2, with D unclear. Trimming left V 9 bases short and J 6 bases short, with 20 bases between. Germline assignment: CDR1 LGHDT and CDR2 YNNKEL (reference sequence). The CDR3 runs to 14 residues. The full variable domain, with the rest looked up from reference TRBV3-1 and TRBJ1-2, is DTAVSQTPKYLVTQMGNDKSIKCEQNLGHDTMYWYKQDSKKFLKIMFSYNNKELIINETVPNRFSPKSPDKAHLNLHINSLELGDSAVYFCASRPVQLADGYTFGSGTRLTVV.

This chain joins TRBV9 and TRBJ2-1; the D is unclear. V was shortened by 4 bases and J by 1 base, with 9 bases between the two germline ends. Germline CDR1 reads SGDLS; CDR2 reads YYNGEE. This CDR3 region has 14 residues. The CDR3 reads CASSLALSYNEQFF. The CDR3 DNA reads as TGTGCCAGCAGCCTTGCCCTTTCCTACAATGAGCAGTTCTTC.

V usage is TRBV5-6 and J usage is TRBJ2-7; TRBD1 matches 7 bases. Germline CDR1 and CDR2: SGHDT and YYEEEE. V was clipped by 4 bases and J by 6 bases; unmatched bases: 10. The CDR3 is made up of 14 amino acids. CDR3 sequence: CASSPTGSASEQYF. CDR3 in DNA: TGTGCCAGCAGCCCGACAGGGAGTGCTTCCGAGCAGTACTTC.

The chain links TRBV2 to TRBJ1-2, with no clear D. The germline gives CDR1 SNHLY, CDR2 FYNNEI. This CDR3 has 12 amino acids. V lost 11 bases and J lost 7, with 17 bases in between. The CDR3 protein is CAVIRVAFGYTF. CDR3 sequence (DNA): TGTGCCGTTATCCGGGTCGCCTTTGGCTACACCTTC.

As DNA, the CDR3 is TGTGCCAGCACCCCCGCGGGGGAGCGGTCGGATGGCTACACCTTC. Amino acids: CASTPAGERSDGYTF. This rearrangement joins TRBV7-9 to TRBJ1-2; D perhaps matches TRBD1 (5 bases). The CDR3 spans 15 residues. Germline V gives CDR1 SEHNR, CDR2 FQNEAQ (reference sequence). The V end lost 7 bases, the J end lost 6 bases, and 21 bases lay between the germline ends.

The chain links TRBV30 to TRBJ2-7; 9 nucleotides agree with TRBD2. Germline assignment: CDR1 GTSNPN and CDR2 SVGIG (reference sequence). The ends lost 1 base at V and 3 bases at J; junction bases unmatched: 10. This CDR3 is built from 16 residues. CDR3 bases: TGTGCCTGGAGTGGTGTCGCTAGCGGGGCCAACTACGAGCAGTACTTC. Its translation is CAWSGVASGANYEQYF.